These T cell receptor beta chains were read from a single sample in a study of blood T cell repertoires in COVID-19. Produced via immunoSEQ multiplex PCR; TCRdb's table is partial and in-frame only. Of 130,000 or so clones listed, approximately 80% are singletons. The sequenced sample consisted of peripheral blood. These receptors were obtained from a man in his forties or fifties with acute or convalescent COVID-19. Each CDR3 is given with its conserved first and last residue. D genes are given only for firm matches. Clone size, where shown, is once, few, many, or a class for clones that have expanded.

TRBD2 - 15 TRBJ2-1 TRBV5-6 CASTDTSGGLTEQFF TGTGCCAGCACCGATACTAGCGGGGGGCTTACTGAGCAGTTCTTC
- few 12 TRBJ1-5 TRBV2 CASMGRLGPQHF TGTGCCAGCATGGGGCGCCTCGGGCCCCAGCATTTT
TRBD2 - 13 TRBJ2-7 TRBV29-1 CSGSGGGSYEQYF TGCAGCGGCTCGGGGGGAGGATCCTACGAGCAGTACTTC
TRBD1 - 16 TRBJ2-5 TRBV4-1 CASSQDPGTGRETQYF TGCGCCAGCAGCCAAGACCCCGGGACAGGGAGAGAGACCCAGTACTTC
- - 14 TRBJ2-1 TRBV4-2 CASSQDRASDEQFF TGTGCCAGCAGCCAAGATCGGGCTAGCGACGAGCAGTTCTTC
TRBD1 - 14 TRBJ1-1 TRBV5-5 CASSAQGANTEAFF TGTGCCAGCAGCGCCCAGGGGGCGAACACTGAAGCTTTCTTT
- - 16 TRBJ1-3 TRBV21-1 CASGFRDSYSGNTIYF TGTGCCAGCGGCTTCCGGGACAGCTACTCTGGAAACACCATATATTTT
- - 14 TRBJ2-7 TRBV4-1 CASSQVPGAYEQYF TGCGCCAGCAGCCAAGTTCCGGGAGCCTACGAGCAGTACTTC
- - 11 TRBJ2-1 TRBV11-2 CASSIQNEQFF TGTGCCAGCAGCATACAAAATGAGCAGTTCTTC
TRBD1 few 14 TRBJ1-6 TRBV14 CASSPRQGHSPLHF TGTGCCAGCAGCCCACGACAGGGTCATTCACCCCTCCACTTT
TRBD1 - 17 TRBJ2-3 TRBV24-1 CATSSTQGGSYTDTQYF TGTGCCACCAGTTCCACACAGGGGGGATCTTACACAGATACGCAGTATTTT